This T cell receptor (beta chain) is from a study of blood T cell repertoires in COVID-19. Study context: The United States, Italy and Spain supplied acute and convalescent COVID-19 samples. PBMCs, B-cell-depleted T cells, or T cells provided the cDNA or gDNA that made up the material.

Patients at the Seattle site were enrolled during active infection and followed longitudinally. Authors' processing steps: From reference gene primer amplification, estimates of nucleated cell counts were derived. Assay: immunoSEQ multiplex PCR; the TCRdb copy retains only in-frame clones and omits some. D and trimming were read from the DNA, whereas the V and J calls and clone size are those reported in that table. The sample lists approximately 300,000 clones; over 75% were seen once. Germline V CDR1 and CDR2: SGHTA, FQGTGA. The CDR3 covers 14 residues. Trimming removed 4 bases from V and 2 bases from J; junction bases left unmatched: 4.

This sequence was found in a woman aged 25 to 45 with COVID-19, enrolled during active disease. The V call is TRBV7-3, the J call TRBJ1-2; 7 nucleotides align to TRBD1. The sample was peripheral blood. The CDR3 loop is CASSSDRANYGYTF. CDR3 sequence (DNA): TGTGCCAGCAGCTCCGACAGGGCGAACTATGGCTACACCTTC.